A selection of T cell receptor beta chains follows, all from one sample in a study of regulatory T cells in long-lasting Graves disease. One entry per CDR3 protein, called by TCRdb with MiXCR from the multiplex PCR reads. This sample carries 350,000 to 550,000 distinct CDR3 sequences, 15% of them seen once, and the ten largest clones take over 15%. This sample also appeared in a second study, on T cells in Graves' hyperthyroidism and ophthalmopathy.

The sample consisted of peripheral blood mononuclear cells (PBMCs), taken at new diagnosis, from a patient treated with antithyroid drugs. These receptors originate from a woman aged 25 to 45 with Graves disease. Each CDR3 is given with its conserved first and last residue. D genes are given only for firm matches. Size is omitted from some rows. Given values are once, few, many or a class for expanded clones.

size: many; D: .; length: 14; V: TRBV5-1; J: TRBJ1-2; DNA: TGCGCCAGCAGCTTGCAAGCTGGTGGCTATGGCTACACCTTC; CDR3: CASSLQAGGYGYTF
size: many; D: TRBD2; length: 14; V: TRBV5-6; J: TRBJ2-7; DNA: TGTGCCAGCAGCTTTGGGACTAGCGTCTACGAGCAGTACTTC; CDR3: CASSFGTSVYEQYF
size: many; D: .; length: 12; V: TRBV20-1; J: TRBJ2-3; DNA: TGCAGTTCAGAGCCTGACGCAGATACGCAGTATTTT; CDR3: CSSEPDADTQYF
size: many; D: TRBD2; length: 18; V: TRBV2; J: TRBJ2-7; DNA: TGTGCCAGCAGGAGGAGACTAGCGGGAGGGCAGAGGGACTACGAGCAGTACTTC; CDR3: CASRRRLAGGQRDYEQYF
size: few; D: TRBD2; length: 16; V: TRBV7-8; J: TRBJ2-3; DNA: TGTGCCAGCAGCCAGTGGGGGACTAGCGGGGGAGATACGCAGTATTTT; CDR3: CASSQWGTSGGDTQYF
size: many; D: TRBD2; length: 15; V: TRBV12-3/TRBV12-4; J: TRBJ2-7; DNA: TGTGCCAGCAGTTCGGGACTAGCGGGACCCTACGAGCAGTACTTC; CDR3: CASSSGLAGPYEQYF
size: .; D: TRBD2; length: 17; V: TRBV4-1; J: TRBJ2-7; DNA: TGCGCCAGCAGCCAAGACTTTTTCCGGGAGGTCGCCTACGAGCAGTACTTC; CDR3: CASSQDFFREVAYEQYF
size: many; D: TRBD2; length: 15; V: TRBV27; J: TRBJ2-3; DNA: TGTGCCAGCAGTACCATAGCGGGGCGGGTAGATACGCAGTATTTT; CDR3: CASSTIAGRVDTQYF
size: many; D: .; length: 14; V: TRBV20-1; J: TRBJ2-5; DNA: TGCAGTGCTAGAGACGCGCAAAACCAAGAGACCCAGTACTTC; CDR3: CSARDAQNQETQYF
size: .; D: .; length: 14; V: TRBV6-1; J: TRBJ1-6; DNA: TGTGCCAGCAGTGAGGGCTCCTATAATTCACCCCTCCACTTT; CDR3: CASSEGSYNSPLHF
size: many; D: TRBD1; length: 16; V: TRBV5-1; J: TRBJ2-3; DNA: TGCGCCAGCAGCTTGGCAGGGACAGGCGGCACAGATACGCAGTATTTT; CDR3: CASSLAGTGGTDTQYF
size: .; D: .; length: 15; V: TRBV6-1; J: TRBJ2-4; DNA: TGTGCCAGCAGATCCCCCCAGGGGGCCAAAAACATTCAGTACTTC; CDR3: CASRSPQGAKNIQYF
size: .; D: TRBD2; length: 14; V: TRBV7-8; J: TRBJ2-5; DNA: TGTGCCAGCAGACCACTAGCGGGAGTAGAGACCCAGTACTTC; CDR3: CASRPLAGVETQYF
size: many; D: TRBD1; length: 14; V: TRBV5-5; J: TRBJ1-1; DNA: TGTGCCAGCAGCTGGACAGGGGAAGGCACTGAAGCTTTCTTT; CDR3: CASSWTGEGTEAFF
size: many; D: .; length: 11; V: TRBV29-1; J: TRBJ2-1; DNA: TGCAGCGTTGGGAGGATCAATGAGCAGTTCTTC; CDR3: CSVGRINEQFF
size: few; D: .; length: 13; V: TRBV24-1; J: TRBJ2-1; DNA: TGTGCCACCAGTGATTTAGGCGCTCCAAGACGGTTCTTC; CDR3: CATSDLGAPRRFF
size: many; D: TRBD2; length: 14; V: TRBV10-3; J: TRBJ2-5; DNA: TGTGCCATCCGCCTAGCGGGAGGGGAAGAGACCCAGTACTTC; CDR3: CAIRLAGGEETQYF
size: many; D: TRBD2; length: 16; V: TRBV5-8; J: TRBJ2-1; DNA: TGTGCCAGCAGCCCTCCCCTCTCTAGCGGGAGTAATGAGCAGTTCTTC; CDR3: CASSPPLSSGSNEQFF